This T cell receptor (beta chain) is drawn from a study of human T cells and chemical hapten exposure. A single record per CDR3 protein comes from TCRdb applying MiXCR to the RACE reads. The table has tens of thousands of distinct CDR3 sequences, approximately 9.9% seen once. Overall study findings and caveats: PT1 expanded TCR counts and patch test score were linked, and their correlation was positive.

Time point denoted: patch test 3, about 24 weeks after DPC sensitization. Noted treatment: therapeutic diphenylcyclopropenone sensitization with weekly scalp DPC. V lost 6 bases and J lost 3; bases outside the gene matches: 4. Germline CDR1 reads MNHEY; CDR2 reads SVGEGT. The CDR3 covers 14 residues. A word on this clonotype: Its specificity is not known.

This chain joins TRBV6-2 or TRBV6-3 and TRBJ1-4; 7 nucleotides align to TRBD1. The TCR originated in a woman aged 40 to 50 with alopecia areata. Some clones in this sample may be carry-over from other donors' samples. The sample in question was whole blood, obtained in connection with sensitization to the hapten diphenylcyclopropenone (DPC). Written as DNA, the CDR3 is TGTGCCAGCAGCAAACAGGGGCCTAATGAAAAACTGTTTTTT. This codes for CASSKQGPNEKLFF.